This T cell receptor (beta chain) emerged from a study of shared clonotypes between healthy human individuals. V dropped 4 bases and J dropped 2; count of bases not matched to a gene: 7. Germline V lookup: CDR1 KGHSH, CDR2 LQKENI. The CDR3 is 15 amino acids. Nashville, Tennessee was home to all donors, who were Caucasian adults. Genomic DNA (from each subset) was split evenly across several immunoSEQ plates. Only in-frame clones appear in the TCRdb table, and some are missing; sequencing was by immunoSEQ multiplex PCR. The data hold some 1.5 million clones, with nearly 99% observed a single time. The V gene is TRBV18, the J gene TRBJ2-7; TRBD2 agrees at 8 bases. The TCR comes from a man aged 30 to 39 in good health. Sequencing was carried out using naive CD4+ T cells sorted from blood. Stated subset: CD45RA+ positively selected. The CDR3: CASSLREGGTYEQYF. CDR3 nucleotides: TGTGCCAGCTCACTCCGGGAGGGCGGGACCTACGAGCAGTACTTC.